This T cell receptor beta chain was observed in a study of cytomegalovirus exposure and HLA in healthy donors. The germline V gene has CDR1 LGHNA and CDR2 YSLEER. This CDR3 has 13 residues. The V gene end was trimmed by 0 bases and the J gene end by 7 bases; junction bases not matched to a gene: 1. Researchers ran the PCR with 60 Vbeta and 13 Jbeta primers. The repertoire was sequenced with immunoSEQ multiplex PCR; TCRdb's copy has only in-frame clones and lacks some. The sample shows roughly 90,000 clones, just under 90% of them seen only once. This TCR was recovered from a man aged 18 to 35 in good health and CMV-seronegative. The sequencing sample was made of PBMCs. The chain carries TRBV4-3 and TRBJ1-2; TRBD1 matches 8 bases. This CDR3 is CASSQDRGPGYTF. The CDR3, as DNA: TGCGCCAGCAGCCAAGACAGGGGGCCTGGCTACACCTTC.